These T cell receptor beta chains were read from a single sample in a study of blood T cell repertoires in COVID-19. Sequencing was performed with immunoSEQ multiplex PCR; in TCRdb, only in-frame clones are kept and a portion is missing. The data show around 130,000 clones, about 76% seen once. The sequenced material came from peripheral blood. The receptors were gathered from an elderly man with acute or convalescent COVID-19. Each CDR3 is given with its conserved first and last residue. A D gene is named only where the DNA matches it firmly. Part of the rows lack a size; the others show once, few, many or a class for expanded clones.

TRBJ2-2 | TRBV27 | . | . | CASSLQGLDPGELFF | TGTGCCAGCAGTTTACAGGGTCTAGATCCCGGGGAGCTGTTTTTT
TRBJ2-3 | TRBV12-5 | . | . | CASGPDVGGDTDTQYF | TGTGCTAGTGGTCCCGACGTAGGGGGGGACACGGATACGCAGTATTTT
TRBJ2-1 | TRBV5-1 | TRBD2 | . | CASSVRGGPNNEQFF | TGCGCCAGCAGCGTCCGGGGGGGCCCCAACAATGAGCAGTTCTTC
TRBJ2-7 | TRBV3-1/TRBV3-2 | . | . | CASSQDDTFGEQYF | TGTGCCAGCAGCCAAGACGACACCTTCGGCGAGCAGTACTTC
TRBJ2-3 | TRBV23-1 | . | . | CASSQLPNRDTDTQYF | TGCGCCAGCAGTCAATTACCTAACAGGGACACAGATACGCAGTATTTT
TRBJ1-2 | TRBV5-1 | TRBD1 | . | CASSNSGTGLNYGYTF | TGCGCCAGCAGTAATTCCGGGACAGGCCTTAACTATGGCTACACCTTC
TRBJ2-5 | TRBV30 | . | . | CAWTFQETQYF | TGTGCATGGACTTTCCAAGAGACCCAGTACTTC
TRBJ2-1 | TRBV24-1 | TRBD2 | few | CATSDSGLAGGPPYNEQFF | TGTGCCACCAGTGACTCGGGACTAGCGGGGGGGCCCCCCTACAATGAGCAGTTCTTC
TRBJ2-1 | TRBV3-1/TRBV3-2 | . | . | CASSQVQLAEQFF | TGTGCCAGCAGCCAGGTCCAGTTGGCTGAGCAGTTCTTC
TRBJ2-5 | TRBV5-8 | TRBD1 | . | CASSGQGWGQETQYF | TGTGCCAGCAGCGGACAGGGGTGGGGGCAAGAGACCCAGTACTTC
TRBJ2-2 | TRBV28 | . | few | CASDTSNTGELFF | TGTGCCAGCGACACTTCGAACACCGGGGAGCTGTTTTTT
TRBJ2-3 | TRBV5-4 | . | . | CASSHNLGALSTQYF | TGTGCCAGCAGCCACAACCTAGGGGCTTTAAGTACGCAGTATTTT
TRBJ1-1 | TRBV12-3/TRBV12-4 | . | . | CASSSVAGQTAFF | TGTGCCAGCAGTTCCGTCGCGGGGCAAACTGCTTTCTTT
TRBJ1-1 | TRBV7-2 | . | . | CASSLTGMNTEAFF | TGTGCCAGCAGCCTTACAGGGATGAACACTGAAGCTTTCTTT
TRBJ2-3 | TRBV7-2 | TRBD2 | . | CASSRITSGGSDTQYF | TGTGCCAGCAGCCGCATCACTAGCGGGGGGTCAGATACGCAGTATTTT
TRBJ1-5 | TRBV2 | TRBD1 | once | CASTKMDRGQPQHF | TGTGCCAGCACCAAAATGGACAGGGGACAGCCCCAGCATTTT
TRBJ1-2 | TRBV5-1 | . | few | CASSLALGNYGYTF | TGCGCCAGCAGCTTGGCCCTGGGCAACTATGGCTACACCTTC
TRBJ1-1 | TRBV14 | TRBD1 | . | CASSSRTGKNTEAFF | TGTGCCAGCAGCTCGCGGACAGGGAAGAACACTGAAGCTTTCTTT
TRBJ2-3 | TRBV29-1 | TRBD2 | few | CSVEGLAGVLDTQYF | TGCAGCGTCGAGGGACTAGCGGGGGTCCTTGATACGCAGTATTTT
TRBJ1-2 | TRBV18 | TRBD1 | . | CASSPGTGRYGYTF | TGTGCCAGCTCACCGGGGACAGGGAGATATGGCTACACCTTC
TRBJ2-7 | TRBV2 | TRBD1 | . | CASSPGQGAPVEQYF | TGTGCCAGCAGTCCTGGACAGGGGGCACCGGTCGAGCAGTACTTC
TRBJ2-7 | TRBV7-9 | . | . | CASSRQLPLHEQYF | TGTGCCAGCAGCCGACAGCTGCCCCTCCACGAGCAGTACTTC
TRBJ2-4 | TRBV27 | . | . | CASRGLRAKNIQYF | TGTGCCAGCAGAGGACTGCGAGCCAAAAACATTCAGTACTTC
TRBJ2-3 | TRBV29-1 | . | . | CSVNPPGDTQYF | TGCAGCGTCAACCCGCCGGGAGATACGCAGTATTTT
TRBJ1-6 | TRBV9 | TRBD1 | few | CASSPRDRYSPLHF | TGTGCCAGCAGCCCGAGGGACAGATATTCACCCCTCCACTTT
TRBJ2-5 | TRBV2 | TRBD1 | few | CASNRGSTQYF | TGTGCCAGCAACAGGGGGTCAACCCAGTACTTC
TRBJ1-1 | TRBV6-5 | TRBD1 | . | CASSVARGPTEAFF | TGTGCCAGCAGCGTCGCCAGGGGGCCCACTGAAGCTTTCTTT
TRBJ1-1 | TRBV6-6 | TRBD1 | . | CASSYGTGGLDGAFF | TGTGCCAGCAGTTACGGAACAGGGGGTTTAGACGGAGCTTTCTTT
TRBJ2-3 | TRBV6-5 | TRBD1 | . | CASDGLQGSTDTQYF | TGTGCCAGCGATGGGTTACAGGGGAGCACAGATACGCAGTATTTT
TRBJ2-2 | TRBV27 | . | . | CASSLGTTNTGELFF | TGTGCCAGCAGTTTAGGGACAACGAACACCGGGGAGCTGTTTTTT
TRBJ2-3 | TRBV21-1 | . | . | CASTCRRAADTQYF | TGTGCCAGCACCTGTCGTCGCGCGGCAGATACGCAGTATTTT
TRBJ2-7 | TRBV5-7 | . | few | CASSLMAPRLFYEQYF | TGTGCCAGCAGCTTGATGGCACCCCGTCTCTTCTACGAGCAGTACTTC
TRBJ2-1 | TRBV7-3 | . | few | CASSLDNYNEQFF | TGTGCCAGCAGCCTGGACAACTACAATGAGCAGTTCTTC
TRBJ2-5 | TRBV19 | . | few | CASSIRDNWYQETQYF | TGTGCCAGTAGTATTCGGGACAATTGGTACCAAGAGACCCAGTACTTC
TRBJ2-7 | TRBV12-3/TRBV12-4 | . | . | CASSFRGEQYF | TGTGCCAGCAGTTTTAGGGGGGAGCAGTACTTC
TRBJ1-4 | TRBV15 | . | . | CATSRDRQGGEKLFF | TGTGCCACCAGCAGAGATCGGCAGGGTGGGGAAAAACTGTTTTTT
TRBJ2-7 | TRBV7-3 | TRBD2 | few | CASSLSAGGQEQYF | TGTGCCAGCAGCTTAAGCGCGGGGGGGCAAGAGCAGTACTTC
TRBJ2-1 | TRBV12-3/TRBV12-4 | . | . | CASTRRKDEQFF | TGTGCCAGCACGCGGCGGAAGGATGAGCAGTTCTTC
TRBJ1-1 | TRBV19 | . | once | CASSMGPGLNTEAFF | TGTGCCAGTAGTATGGGCCCAGGGTTGAACACTGAAGCTTTCTTT
TRBJ2-1 | TRBV6-2/TRBV6-3 | TRBD2 | . | CASSYRRGGLHNEQFF | TGTGCCAGCAGTTACCGGCGCGGGGGGCTACACAATGAGCAGTTCTTC
TRBJ2-5 | TRBV7-8 | . | . | CASSSQGFGQETQYF | TGTGCCAGCAGCTCCCAGGGTTTCGGCCAAGAGACCCAGTACTTC
TRBJ1-3 | TRBV15 | . | . | CATSPGGPGNTIYF | TGTGCCACCAGCCCCGGGGGGCCGGGAAACACCATATATTTT
TRBJ1-6 | TRBV2 | . | . | CASSDTETPLHF | TGTGCCAGCAGTGACACAGAGACACCCCTCCACTTT
TRBJ1-1 | TRBV7-9 | . | . | CASSFSRGSTEAFF | TGTGCCAGCAGCTTTTCCAGGGGATCCACTGAAGCTTTCTTT
TRBJ2-7 | TRBV15 | . | . | CATSRDLTYEQYF | TGTGCCACCAGCAGAGACCTAACCTACGAGCAGTACTTC